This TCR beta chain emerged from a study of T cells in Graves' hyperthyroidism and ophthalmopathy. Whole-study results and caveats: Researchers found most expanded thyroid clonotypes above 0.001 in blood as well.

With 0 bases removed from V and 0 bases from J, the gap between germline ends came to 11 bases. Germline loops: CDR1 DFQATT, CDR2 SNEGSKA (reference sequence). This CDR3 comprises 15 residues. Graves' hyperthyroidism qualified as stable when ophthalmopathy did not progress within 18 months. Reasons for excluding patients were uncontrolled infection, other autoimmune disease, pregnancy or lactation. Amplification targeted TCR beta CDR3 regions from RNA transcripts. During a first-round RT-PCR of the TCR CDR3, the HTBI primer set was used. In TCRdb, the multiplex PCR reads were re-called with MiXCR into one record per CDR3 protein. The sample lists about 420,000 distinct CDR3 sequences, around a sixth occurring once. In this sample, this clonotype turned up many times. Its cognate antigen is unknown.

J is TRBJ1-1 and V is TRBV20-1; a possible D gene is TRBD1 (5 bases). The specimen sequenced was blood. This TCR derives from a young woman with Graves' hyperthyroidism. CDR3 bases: TGCAGTGCTAGAGACTCCCAGGGTCTGAACACTGAAGCTTTCTTT. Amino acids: CSARDSQGLNTEAFF.